The clone carrying this TCR beta chain was found many times. The data originate from a study of neurological immune-mediated disorders. Trimming at V came to 3 bases and at J to 7 bases, leaving 10 bases not matched to a gene. Germline lookup yields CDR1 SGHRS and CDR2 YFSETQ. CDR3 length: 16 residues. Time point indicated: longitudinal time-point 1 (baseline). Libraries used 2 million unsorted PBMCs kept frozen in RNAlater. By 5'RACE with 10-nucleotide random UMIs, the cDNA was made. A single record per CDR3 protein comes from TCRdb applying MiXCR to the 5' RACE reads. The table lists around 37,000 distinct CDR3 sequences, approximately 3% of them singletons.

The clonotype was recovered from a woman aged 60-70 years with multiple sclerosis. Sequenced: PBMCs. The chain recombines TRBV5-1 with TRBJ1-6; 7 bases fit TRBD1. CDR3 nucleotides: TGCGCCAGCAGCTACAATGCCGGGACAGTCAATTCACCCCTCCACTTT. Protein sequence: CASSYNAGTVNSPLHF.